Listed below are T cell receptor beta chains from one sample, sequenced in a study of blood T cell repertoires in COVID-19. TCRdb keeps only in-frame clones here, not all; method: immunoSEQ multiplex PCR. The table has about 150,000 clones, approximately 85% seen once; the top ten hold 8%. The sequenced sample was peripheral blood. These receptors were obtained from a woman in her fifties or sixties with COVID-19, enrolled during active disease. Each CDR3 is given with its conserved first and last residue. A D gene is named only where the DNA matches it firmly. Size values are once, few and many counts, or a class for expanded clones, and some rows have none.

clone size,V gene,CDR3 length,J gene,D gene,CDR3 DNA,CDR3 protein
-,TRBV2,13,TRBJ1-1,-,TGTGCCAGTCATTACACAGGGTCCCCTGAAGCTTTCTTT,CASHYTGSPEAFF
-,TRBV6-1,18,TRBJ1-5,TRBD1,TGTGCCAGCAGTGAACGGGACTCTAGGACAGGCAAAGATCAGCCCCAGCATTTT,CASSERDSRTGKDQPQHF
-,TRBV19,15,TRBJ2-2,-,TGTGCCAGTAGTATTCCTCCCGGTACGGCCGGGGAGCTGTTTTTT,CASSIPPGTAGELFF
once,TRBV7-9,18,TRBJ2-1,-,TGTGCCAGCAGCTTGGGACGGGGGTCTTATAGCTCCTACAATGAGCAGTTCTTC,CASSLGRGSYSSYNEQFF
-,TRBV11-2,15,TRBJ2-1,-,TGTGCCAGCAGCTTAGGTACAGTCAACTACAATGAGCAGTTCTTC,CASSLGTVNYNEQFF
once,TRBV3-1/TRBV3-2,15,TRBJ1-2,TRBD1,TGTGCCAGCAGCCAAGATCTTGGGACAGGACAGAGCTACACCTTC,CASSQDLGTGQSYTF
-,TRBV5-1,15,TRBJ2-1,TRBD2,TGCGCCAGCAGCTTGCTAGCGGGGGGCTACAATGAGCAGTTCTTC,CASSLLAGGYNEQFF
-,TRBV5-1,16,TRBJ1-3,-,TGCGCCAGCAGCTTGGATGGCGGGGGCTCTGGAAACACCATATATTTT,CASSLDGGGSGNTIYF
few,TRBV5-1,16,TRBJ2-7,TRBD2,TGCGCCAGCAGCTTGGGTGGACTAGCGGGACCTGGCGAGCAGTACTTC,CASSLGGLAGPGEQYF
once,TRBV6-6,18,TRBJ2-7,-,TGTGCCAGCAGTCCACTCGAAGGAACTCGAGGTAGTCTCTACGAGCAGTACTTC,CASSPLEGTRGSLYEQYF
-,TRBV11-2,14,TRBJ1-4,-,TGTGCCAGCAGGTCCCCCAGGGCTGGTGAAAAACTGTTTTTT,CASRSPRAGEKLFF
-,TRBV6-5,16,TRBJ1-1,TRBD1,TGTGCCAGCAGTTACTCCTCAATGACAGGGGACACTGAAGCTTTCTTT,CASSYSSMTGDTEAFF
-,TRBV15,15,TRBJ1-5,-,TGTGCCACCAGCAGAGATTTCGGGAGCAATCAGCCCCAGCATTTT,CATSRDFGSNQPQHF
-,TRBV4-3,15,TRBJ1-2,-,TGCGCCAGCAGCCAAGGTCGGGTCAGGGGATTGGGCTACACCTTC,CASSQGRVRGLGYTF
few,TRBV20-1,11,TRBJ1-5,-,TGCAGTGCTAGTGCAAATCAGCCCCAGCATTTT,CSASANQPQHF
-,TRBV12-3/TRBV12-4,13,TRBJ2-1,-,TGTGCCAGCTGGCGGGGAGCCTACAATGAGCAGTTCTTC,CASWRGAYNEQFF
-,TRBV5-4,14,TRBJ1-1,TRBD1,TGTGCCAGCAGCGCAGCGGACAGGGGGTTAGAAGCTTTCTTT,CASSAADRGLEAFF
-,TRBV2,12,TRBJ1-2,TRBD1,TGTGCCAGCAGTGAAGGTCGACAGGGCCAGACCTTC,CASSEGRQGQTF
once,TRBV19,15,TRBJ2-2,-,TGTGCCAGTAGTATACTAGCCCCTGACACCGGGGAGCTGTTTTTT,CASSILAPDTGELFF